Presented here are 19 T cell receptor beta chains from one specimen sequenced in a study of PD-1 blockade in classical Hodgkin lymphoma. The assay was immunoSEQ multiplex PCR, and TCRdb's table has in-frame clones only and misses some. Counted here are approximately 60,000 clones, approximately 90% occurring once; the ten biggest clones make up 9.5% to 15%. After autologous stem cell transplantation all patients relapsed, and prior brentuximab vedotin exposure differed between cohorts. This specimen was peripheral blood mononuclear cells (PBMCs), taken at baseline. These receptors all stem from a human donor with classical Hodgkin lymphoma.

The chain carries TRBV18 and TRBJ2-7, with a possible D match to TRBD2 (5 bases). CDR1 and CDR2 (germline): KGHSH, LQKENI. V was cut by 6 bases and J by 2 bases, with 14 bases left in between. The CDR3 runs to 14 residues. The chain's CDR3 is CASSPTGTPYEQYF. In DNA form, the CDR3 reads TGTGCCAGCTCCCCTACGGGAACCCCCTACGAGCAGTACTTC. The whole variable domain, filled in from reference TRBV18 and TRBJ2-7, reads NAGVMQNPRHLVRRRGQEARLRCSPMKGHSHVYWYRQLPEEGLKFMVYLQKENIIDESGMPKERFSAEFPKEGPSILRIQQVVRGDSAAYFCASSPTGTPYEQYFGPGTRLTVT.

V usage is TRBV15 and J usage is TRBJ2-3, with D possibly called TRBD1 or TRBD2 (6 bases each). CDR1 is LNHNV, CDR2 YYDKDF, per germline (reference sequence). The V end lost 5 bases, the J end lost 2 bases, and 14 bases lay between the germline ends. The CDR3 is 15 amino acids. This CDR3 is CATSGDSGATDTQYF. The CDR3 DNA follows: TGTGCCACCAGCGGGGACTCGGGGGCCACAGATACGCAGTATTTT.

The chain is built from TRBV5-1 and TRBJ1-1, with D uncertain. Between the trimmed V and J ends, which lost 1 base and 0 bases, there was a span of 4 bases. Per the germline V gene, CDR1 is SGHRS and CDR2 is YFSETQ. The CDR3 is 13 amino acids. Here the CDR3 reads CASSLSMNTEAFF. The CDR3 DNA sequence: TGCGCCAGCAGCTTGTCCATGAACACTGAAGCTTTCTTT.

V gene TRBV21-1 combines with J gene TRBJ1-2; TRBD1 is the table's D call, not checked against the DNA. TRBV21-1 is designated a pseudogene. CDR3 length: 12 amino acids. The chain's CDR3 is CASSTPSGGFTF. For the CDR3, the DNA is TGTGCCAGCAGCACCCCCTCAGGGGGGTTCACCTTC.

V usage is TRBV6-5 and J usage is TRBJ2-1; 11 positions agree with TRBD2. The CDR3 is made up of 16 amino acids. Trimming at V came to 4 bases and at J to 3 bases, leaving 5 bases not matched to a gene. Germline V gene data show CDR1 as MNHEY and CDR2 as SVGAGI. This chain's CDR3 is CASSLTTSGDYNEQFF. The CDR3 region has the DNA TGTGCCAGCAGTTTAACGACTAGCGGGGACTACAATGAGCAGTTCTTC.

The rearrangement uses TRBV6-5 and TRBJ1-4; 11 bases are shared with TRBD1. The germline V gene has CDR1 MNHEY and CDR2 SVGAGI. V shed 5 bases, J shed 8 bases, and the junction held 7 bases outside the gene matches. This CDR3 contains 15 residues. This CDR3 is CASSGTGGWNEKLFF. In nucleotides, the CDR3 is TGTGCCAGCAGTGGGACAGGGGGATGGAACGAAAAACTGTTTTTT.

This sequence joins TRBV21-1 and TRBJ2-5. TRBV21-1 is a pseudogene segment. CDR3 length equals 15 residues. The CDR3 DNA is TGTGCCAGCAGCAAAGGAAAAGGGATTAGGAGGACCCAGTACTTC. This encodes CASSKGKGIRRTQYF.

This clone was seen a single time. V and J are TRBV11-1 and TRBJ1-1, with D possibly being TRBD1 (5 bases). Germline V gene lookup returns CDR1 SGHAT and CDR2 FQDESV (reference sequence). This CDR3 is 13 amino acids long. V lost 3 bases and J lost 3, with 8 bases in between. The CDR3 here is CASSFGRDTEAFF. CDR3 in DNA: TGTGCCAGCAGCTTCGGCAGGGACACTGAAGCTTTCTTT.

The J gene is TRBJ2-7, the V gene TRBV30; 7 bases match TRBD1. CDR3 length: 15 residues. V gave up 2 bases and J gave up 0 bases; unmatched junction bases: 7. Germline V lookup: CDR1 GTSNPN, CDR2 SVGIG (reference sequence). The CDR3 sequence: CAWSTGTASSYEQYF. The CDR3 DNA sequence: TGTGCCTGGAGTACCGGGACAGCGAGCTCCTACGAGCAGTACTTC.

The chain employs TRBV9 and TRBJ2-7; a possible D gene is TRBD1 (6 bases). Germline assignment: CDR1 SGDLS and CDR2 YYNGEE. V was cut by 4 bases and J by 1 base, with 15 bases left in between. There are 15 residues in the CDR3. The CDR3 nucleotides read TGTGCCAGCAGCCCCCGCAGGGGCGTTTCCTACGAGCAGTACTTC. It codes for CASSPRRGVSYEQYF.

This clone was counted a few times. The CDR3 nucleotides are TGCGCCAGCAGCTTGTCGGACGGGAGCTACGAGCAGTACTTC. It specifies CASSLSDGSYEQYF. The chain combines TRBV5-1 with TRBJ2-7; tentative D call: TRBD2 (6 bases). The CDR3 covers 14 residues. The V end was cut by 1 base, the J end by 3 bases, with 11 bases between. Germline loops: CDR1 SGHRS, CDR2 YFSETQ.

This clone has just one count. The chain is built from TRBV11-2 and TRBJ1-4; TRBD1 is a possible D gene (5 bases). V lost 1 base and J lost 0, with 15 bases in between. The CDR3 spans 18 residues. Germline V gives CDR1 SGHAT, CDR2 FQNNGV. Here the CDR3 DNA reads TGTGCCAGCAGCTTAGGTGGGGACTCAGGTGCAACTAATGAAAAACTGTTTTTT. Residues: CASSLGGDSGATNEKLFF.

This chain uses TRBV28 with TRBJ2-3, with D uncertain. Germline V gene lookup returns CDR1 MDHEN and CDR2 SYDVKM. The CDR3 consists of 12 residues. CDR3 sequence: CAVSLGTDTQYF. The CDR3 coding sequence is TGTGCTGTGTCTCTGGGGACAGATACGCAGTATTTT.

This chain connects TRBV30 to TRBJ1-4; the D is unclear. With 7 bases removed from V and 0 bases from J, the gap between germline ends came to 9 bases. CDR3 length: 13 residues. CDR1 and CDR2 (germline): GTSNPN, SVGIG (reference sequence). CDR3 sequence (DNA): TGTGCCTTCGACGGAGCAACTAATGAAAAACTGTTTTTT. Protein sequence: CAFDGATNEKLFF. The full variable domain, rest sourced from reference TRBV30 and TRBJ1-4, is SQTIHQWPATLVQPVGSPLSLECTVEGTSNPNLYWYRQAAGRGLQLLFYSVGIGQISSEVPQNLSASRPQDRQFILSSKKLLLSDSGFYLCAFDGATNEKLFFGSGTQLSVL.

The chain is built from TRBV11-1 and TRBJ2-7, with D possibly being TRBD1 (6 bases). Deletions cut 4 bases from V and 1 base from J, with 14 bases between. This CDR3 contains 15 residues. Germline CDR1 and CDR2: SGHAT and FQDESV (reference sequence). The CDR3 coding sequence is TGTGCCAGCAGCTCGTATACGGACAGATCCTACGAGCAGTACTTC. It yields the protein CASSSYTDRSYEQYF.

The chain recombines TRBV27 with TRBJ1-6, with a possible D match to TRBD1 (5 bases). This CDR3 has 16 amino acids. V lost 0 bases and J lost 7, with 13 bases in between. Germline V gene sequence: CDR1 MNHEY, CDR2 SMNVEV (reference sequence). CDR3 in amino acids: CASSLSPGSTNSPLHF. The CDR3 DNA is TGTGCCAGCAGTTTATCGCCAGGGAGCACAAATTCACCCCTCCACTTT.

The genes are TRBV19 and TRBJ1-2; maybe TRBD1 (5 bases). The CDR3 is 12 amino acids. With 5 bases removed from V and 8 bases from J, the gap between germline ends came to 12 bases. Germline CDR1 is LNHDA and CDR2 is SQIVND (reference sequence). The CDR3 spells CASSSGSWGYTF. The CDR3 nucleotides read TGTGCCAGTAGTTCAGGGTCCTGGGGCTACACCTTC.

V usage is TRBV29-1 and J usage is TRBJ2-4; 9 bases fit TRBD1. The V gene's germline CDR1 is SQVTM and CDR2 ANQGSEA. The CDR3 is 16 amino acids. V dropped 0 bases and J dropped 6; count of bases not matched to a gene: 9. CDR3 amino acids: CSVEDRGQGNGNIQYF. In nucleotides, the CDR3 is TGCAGCGTTGAAGATCGGGGACAGGGAAACGGAAACATTCAGTACTTC. Looking up the rest from reference TRBV29-1 and TRBJ2-4 gives the full variable domain: SAVISQKPSRDICQRGTSLTIQCQVDSQVTMMFWYRQQPGQSLTLIATANQGSEATYESGFVIDKFPISRPNLTFSTLTVSNMSPEDSSIYLCSVEDRGQGNGNIQYFGAGTRLSVL.

This clone has just one count. V and J are TRBV10-1 and TRBJ2-5, with 7 bases fitting TRBD1. This CDR3 region has 15 residues. The V gene's germline CDR1 is WNHNN and CDR2 SYGVQD (reference sequence). Trimming at V came to 0 bases and at J to 4 bases, leaving 5 bases not matched to a gene. The CDR3 loop reads CASSESGGSGETQYF. CDR3 bases: TGCGCCAGCAGTGAGTCAGGGGGCTCGGGAGAGACCCAGTACTTC.